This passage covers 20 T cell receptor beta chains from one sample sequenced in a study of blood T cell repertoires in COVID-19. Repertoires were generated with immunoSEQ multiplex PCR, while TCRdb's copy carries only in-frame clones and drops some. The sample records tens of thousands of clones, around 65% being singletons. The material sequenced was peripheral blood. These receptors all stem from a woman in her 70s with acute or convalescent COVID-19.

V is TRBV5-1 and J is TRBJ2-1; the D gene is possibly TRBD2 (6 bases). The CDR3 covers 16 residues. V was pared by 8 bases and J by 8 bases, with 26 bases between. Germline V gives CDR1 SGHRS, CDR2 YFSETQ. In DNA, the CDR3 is TGCGCCAGTATTGGTGGGCGGGGAACCCAAGCGGATGAGCAGTTCTTC. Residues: CASIGGRGTQADEQFF.

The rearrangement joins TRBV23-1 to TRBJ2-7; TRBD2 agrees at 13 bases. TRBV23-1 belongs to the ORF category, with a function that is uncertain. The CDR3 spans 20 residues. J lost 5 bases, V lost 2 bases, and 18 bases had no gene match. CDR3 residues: CASSQGGKSETSGRMNEQYF. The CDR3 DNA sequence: TGCGCCAGCAGTCAAGGGGGCAAATCAGAGACTAGCGGGAGGATGAACGAGCAGTACTTC.

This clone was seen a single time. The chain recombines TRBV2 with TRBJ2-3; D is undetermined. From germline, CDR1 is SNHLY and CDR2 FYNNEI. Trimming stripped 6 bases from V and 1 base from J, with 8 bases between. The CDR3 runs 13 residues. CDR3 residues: CASRVLGTDTQYF. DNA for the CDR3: TGTGCCAGCAGAGTCCTAGGCACAGATACGCAGTATTTT.

CDR3 residues: CASSYSGGTGTDTQYF. Written as DNA, the CDR3 is TGCGCCAGCAGCTATAGCGGGGGAACTGGCACAGATACGCAGTATTTT. The genes are TRBV5-1 and TRBJ2-3; TRBD2 aligns across 9 bases. Germline values: CDR1 SGHRS, CDR2 YFSETQ. V was pared by 3 bases and J by 1 base, with 6 bases of the junction left unmatched. This CDR3 is built from 16 residues.

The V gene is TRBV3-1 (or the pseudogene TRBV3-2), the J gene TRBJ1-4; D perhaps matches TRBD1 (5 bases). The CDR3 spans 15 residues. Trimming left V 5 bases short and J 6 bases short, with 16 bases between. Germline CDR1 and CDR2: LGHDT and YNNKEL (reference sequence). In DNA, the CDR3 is TGTGCCAGCAGCTCCCTGGAGGGGAGGGATGAAAAACTGTTTTTT. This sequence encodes CASSSLEGRDEKLFF.

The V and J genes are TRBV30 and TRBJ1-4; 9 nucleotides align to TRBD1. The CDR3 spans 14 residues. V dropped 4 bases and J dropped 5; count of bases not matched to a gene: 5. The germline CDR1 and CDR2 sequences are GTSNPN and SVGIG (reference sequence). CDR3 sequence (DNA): TGTGCCTGGACGGACAGGGGTTGGAATGAAAAACTGTTTTTT. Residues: CAWTDRGWNEKLFF.

The DNA of the CDR3 is TGCGCCAGCAGCCAACGAGAGGGGACTTTCGGGAACGAGCAGTACTTC. Translated: CASSQREGTFGNEQYF. The genes are TRBV4-1 and TRBJ2-7, with D maybe TRBD2 (6 bases). The CDR3 length is 16 residues. V dropped 2 bases and J dropped 5 bases, with 19 bases sitting between them. CDR1 and CDR2 from the germline V gene are MGHRA and YSYEKL.

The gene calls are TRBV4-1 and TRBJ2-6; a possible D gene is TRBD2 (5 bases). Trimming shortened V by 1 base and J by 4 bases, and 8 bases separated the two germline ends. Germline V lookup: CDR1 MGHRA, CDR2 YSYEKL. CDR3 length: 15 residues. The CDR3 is CASSQVGSGANVLTF. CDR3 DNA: TGCGCCAGCAGCCAAGTAGGGAGCGGGGCCAACGTCCTGACTTTC.

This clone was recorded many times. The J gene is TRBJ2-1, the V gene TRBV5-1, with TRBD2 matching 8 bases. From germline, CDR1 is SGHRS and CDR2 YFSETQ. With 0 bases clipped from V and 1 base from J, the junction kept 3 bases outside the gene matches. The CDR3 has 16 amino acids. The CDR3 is CASSLGVAGSYNEQFF. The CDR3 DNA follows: TGCGCCAGCAGCTTGGGGGTAGCGGGATCCTACAATGAGCAGTTCTTC.

The CDR3 spells CATAGQGYEQYF. In DNA form, the CDR3 reads TGTGCCACCGCGGGACAGGGGTACGAGCAGTACTTC. The rearrangement uses TRBV6-6 and TRBJ2-7, with 10 bases lining up with TRBD1. The V gene's germline CDR1 is MNHNY and CDR2 SVGAGI (reference sequence). J was trimmed by 4 bases and V by 10 bases; bases with no gene match: 4. The CDR3 totals 12 residues.

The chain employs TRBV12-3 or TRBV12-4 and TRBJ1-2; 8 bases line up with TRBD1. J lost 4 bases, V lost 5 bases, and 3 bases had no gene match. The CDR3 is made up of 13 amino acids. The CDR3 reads CASSPRGPYGYTF. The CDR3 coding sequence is TGTGCCAGCAGTCCCAGGGGGCCCTATGGCTACACCTTC.

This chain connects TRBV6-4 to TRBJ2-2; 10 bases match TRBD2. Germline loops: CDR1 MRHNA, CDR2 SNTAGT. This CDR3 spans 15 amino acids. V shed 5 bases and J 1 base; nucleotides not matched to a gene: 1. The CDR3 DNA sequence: TGTGCCAGCAGTAGGACTAGCGGGAACACCGGGGAGCTGTTTTTT. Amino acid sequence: CASSRTSGNTGELFF.

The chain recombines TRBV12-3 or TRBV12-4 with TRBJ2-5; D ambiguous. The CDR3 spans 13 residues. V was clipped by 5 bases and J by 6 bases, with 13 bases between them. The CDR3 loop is CASSIDGSQTQYF. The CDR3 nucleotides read TGTGCCAGCAGTATAGACGGGTCGCAGACCCAGTACTTC.

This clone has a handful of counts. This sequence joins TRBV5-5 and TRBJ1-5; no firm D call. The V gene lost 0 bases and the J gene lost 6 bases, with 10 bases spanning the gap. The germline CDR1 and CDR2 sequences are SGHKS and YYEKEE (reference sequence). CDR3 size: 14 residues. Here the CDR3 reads CASSLASTGQPQHF. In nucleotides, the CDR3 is TGTGCCAGCAGCTTGGCCTCGACGGGTCAGCCCCAGCATTTT.

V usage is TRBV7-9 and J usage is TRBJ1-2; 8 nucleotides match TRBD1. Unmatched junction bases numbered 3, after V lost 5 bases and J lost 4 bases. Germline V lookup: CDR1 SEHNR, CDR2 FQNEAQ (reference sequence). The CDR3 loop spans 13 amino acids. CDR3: CASSRGQGYGYTF. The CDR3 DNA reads TGTGCCAGCAGCAGAGGACAGGGCTATGGCTACACCTTC.

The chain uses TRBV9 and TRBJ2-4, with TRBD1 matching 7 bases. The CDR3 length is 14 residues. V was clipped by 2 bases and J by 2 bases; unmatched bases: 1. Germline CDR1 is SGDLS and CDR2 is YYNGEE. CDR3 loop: CASSVGQSKNIQYF. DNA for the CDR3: TGTGCCAGCAGCGTGGGACAGTCCAAAAACATTCAGTACTTC. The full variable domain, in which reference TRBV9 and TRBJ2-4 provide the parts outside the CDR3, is DSGVTQTPKHLITATGQRVTLRCSPRSGDLSVYWYQQSLDQGLQFLIQYYNGEERAKGNILERFSAQQFPDLHSELNLSSLELGDSALYFCASSVGQSKNIQYFGAGTRLSVL.

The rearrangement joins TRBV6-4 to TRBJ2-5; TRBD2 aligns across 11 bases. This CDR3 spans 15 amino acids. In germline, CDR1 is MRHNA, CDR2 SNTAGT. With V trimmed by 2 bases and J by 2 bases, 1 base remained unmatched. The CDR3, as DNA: TGTGCCAGCAGTGACGTAGCGGGGGGGCAAGAGACCCAGTACTTC. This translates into CASSDVAGGQETQYF.

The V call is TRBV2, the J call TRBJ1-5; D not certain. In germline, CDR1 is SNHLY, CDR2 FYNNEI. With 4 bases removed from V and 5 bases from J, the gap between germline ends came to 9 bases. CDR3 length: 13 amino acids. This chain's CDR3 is CASSVTGDQPQHF. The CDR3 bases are TGTGCCAGCAGTGTAACCGGAGATCAGCCCCAGCATTTT.

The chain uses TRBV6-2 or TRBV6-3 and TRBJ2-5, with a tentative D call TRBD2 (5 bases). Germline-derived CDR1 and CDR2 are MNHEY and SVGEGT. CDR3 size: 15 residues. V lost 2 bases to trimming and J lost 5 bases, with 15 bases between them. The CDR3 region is CASSYSWTPRETQYF. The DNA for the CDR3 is TGTGCCAGCAGTTACAGCTGGACTCCGAGGGAGACCCAGTACTTC.

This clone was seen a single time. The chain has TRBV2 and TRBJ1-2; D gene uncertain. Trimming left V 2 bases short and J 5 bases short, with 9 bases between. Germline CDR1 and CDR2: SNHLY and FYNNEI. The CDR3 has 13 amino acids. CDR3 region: CASSERQVYGYTF. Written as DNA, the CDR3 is TGTGCCAGCAGTGAACGGCAGGTTTATGGCTACACCTTC.